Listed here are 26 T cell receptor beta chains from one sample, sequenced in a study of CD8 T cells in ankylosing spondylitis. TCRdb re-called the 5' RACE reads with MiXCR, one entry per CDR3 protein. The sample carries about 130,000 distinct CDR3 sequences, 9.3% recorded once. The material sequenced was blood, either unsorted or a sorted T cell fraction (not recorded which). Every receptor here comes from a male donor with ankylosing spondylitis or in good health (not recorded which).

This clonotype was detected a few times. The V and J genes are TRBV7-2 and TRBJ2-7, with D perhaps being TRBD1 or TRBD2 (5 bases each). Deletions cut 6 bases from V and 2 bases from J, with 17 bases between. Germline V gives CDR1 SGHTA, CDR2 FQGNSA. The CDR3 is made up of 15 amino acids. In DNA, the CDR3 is TGTGCCAGCAGTGGGGGATCGGACTGGACCTACGAGCAGTACTTC. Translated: CASSGGSDWTYEQYF.

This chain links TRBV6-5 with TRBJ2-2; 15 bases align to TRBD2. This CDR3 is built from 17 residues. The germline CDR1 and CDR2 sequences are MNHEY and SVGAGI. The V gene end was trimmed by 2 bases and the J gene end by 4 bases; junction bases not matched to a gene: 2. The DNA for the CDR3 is TGTGCCAGCAGTTACCCGGGACTAGCGGGAGGCACCGGGGAGCTGTTTTTT. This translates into CASSYPGLAGGTGELFF.

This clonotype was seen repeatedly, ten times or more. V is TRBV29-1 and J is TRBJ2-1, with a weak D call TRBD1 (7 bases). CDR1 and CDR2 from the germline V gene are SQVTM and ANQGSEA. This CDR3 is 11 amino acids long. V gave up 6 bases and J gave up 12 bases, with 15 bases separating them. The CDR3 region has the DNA TGCAGCGTCCAGAGACAGGGAGGGCAGTTCTTC. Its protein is CSVQRQGGQFF.

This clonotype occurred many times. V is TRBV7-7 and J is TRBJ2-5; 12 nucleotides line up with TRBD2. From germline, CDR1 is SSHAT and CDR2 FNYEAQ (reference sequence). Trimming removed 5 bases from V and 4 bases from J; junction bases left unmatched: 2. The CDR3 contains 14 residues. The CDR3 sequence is CASSPGLAGETQYF. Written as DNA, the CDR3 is TGTGCCAGCAGCCCGGGACTAGCGGGAGAGACCCAGTACTTC.

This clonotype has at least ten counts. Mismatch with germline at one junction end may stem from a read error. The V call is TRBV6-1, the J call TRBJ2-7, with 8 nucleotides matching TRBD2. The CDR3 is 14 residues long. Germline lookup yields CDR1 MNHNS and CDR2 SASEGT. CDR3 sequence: CASREAGVVYEQYF. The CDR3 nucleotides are TGTGCCAGCAGGGAAGCGGGAGTTGTTTACGAGCAGTACTTC.

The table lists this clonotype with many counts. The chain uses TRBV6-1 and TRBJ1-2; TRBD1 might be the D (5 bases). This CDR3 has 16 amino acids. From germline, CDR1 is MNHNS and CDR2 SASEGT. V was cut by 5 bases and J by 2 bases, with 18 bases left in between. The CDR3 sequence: CASSQLGQGGNYGYTF. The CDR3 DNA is TGTGCCAGCAGTCAATTAGGGCAGGGTGGAAACTATGGCTACACCTTC.

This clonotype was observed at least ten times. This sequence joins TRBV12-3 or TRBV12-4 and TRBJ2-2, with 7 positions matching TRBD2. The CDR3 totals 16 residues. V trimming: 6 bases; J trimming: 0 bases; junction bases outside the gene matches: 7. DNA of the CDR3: TGTGCCAGCAGGGACCGTGGGACTACGAACACCGGGGAGCTGTTTTTT. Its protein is CASRDRGTTNTGELFF.

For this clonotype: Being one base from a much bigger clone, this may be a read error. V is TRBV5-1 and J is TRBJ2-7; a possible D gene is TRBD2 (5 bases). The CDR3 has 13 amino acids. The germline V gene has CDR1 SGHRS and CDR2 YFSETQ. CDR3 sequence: CASSVTNSYDQYF. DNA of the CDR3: TGCGCCAGCAGTGTGACTAACTCCTACGACCAGTACTTC.

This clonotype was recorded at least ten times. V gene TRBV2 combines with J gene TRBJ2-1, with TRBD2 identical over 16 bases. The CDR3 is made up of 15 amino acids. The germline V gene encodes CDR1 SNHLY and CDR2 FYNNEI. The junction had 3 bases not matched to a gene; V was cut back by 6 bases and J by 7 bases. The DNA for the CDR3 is TGTGCCAGCAGAGGGACTAGCGGGAGGGTAAATGAGCAGTTCTTC. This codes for CASRGTSGRVNEQFF.

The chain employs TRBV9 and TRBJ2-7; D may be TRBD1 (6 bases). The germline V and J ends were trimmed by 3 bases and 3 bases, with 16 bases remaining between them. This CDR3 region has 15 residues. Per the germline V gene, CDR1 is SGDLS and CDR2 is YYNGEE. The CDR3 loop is CASSATGYSLYEQYF. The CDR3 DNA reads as TGTGCCAGCAGCGCAACAGGGTACAGCCTCTACGAGCAGTACTTC.

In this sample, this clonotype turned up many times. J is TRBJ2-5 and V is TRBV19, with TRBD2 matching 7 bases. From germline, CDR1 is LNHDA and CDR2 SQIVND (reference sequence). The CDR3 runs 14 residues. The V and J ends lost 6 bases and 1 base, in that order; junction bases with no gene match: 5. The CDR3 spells CASRPSGTQETQYF. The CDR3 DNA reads TGTGCCAGTAGACCTAGCGGTACCCAAGAGACCCAGTACTTC.

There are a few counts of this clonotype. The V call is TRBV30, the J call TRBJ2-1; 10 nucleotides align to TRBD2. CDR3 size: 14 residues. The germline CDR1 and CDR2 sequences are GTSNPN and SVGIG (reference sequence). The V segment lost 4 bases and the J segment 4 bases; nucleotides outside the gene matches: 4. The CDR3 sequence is CAWIGTSAYNEQFF. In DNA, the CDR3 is TGTGCCTGGATCGGGACTAGCGCTTACAATGAGCAGTTCTTC.

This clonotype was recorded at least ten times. The CDR3 DNA reads as TGTGCCAGCAGTTTATTTAACATCGCTCTGCCAGATACGCAGTATTTT. This codes for CASSLFNIALPDTQYF. J is TRBJ2-3 and V is TRBV28, with D unclear. The V end was cut by 1 base, the J end by 4 bases, with 15 bases between. Germline CDR1 MDHEN, CDR2 SYDVKM. The CDR3 loop spans 16 amino acids.

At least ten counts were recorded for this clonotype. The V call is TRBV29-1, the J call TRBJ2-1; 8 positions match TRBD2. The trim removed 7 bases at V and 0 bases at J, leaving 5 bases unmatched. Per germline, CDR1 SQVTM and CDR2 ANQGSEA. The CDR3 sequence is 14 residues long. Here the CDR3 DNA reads TGCAGCGCCGGGGGGGGTCTCTCCTACAATGAGCAGTTCTTC. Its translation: CSAGGGLSYNEQFF.

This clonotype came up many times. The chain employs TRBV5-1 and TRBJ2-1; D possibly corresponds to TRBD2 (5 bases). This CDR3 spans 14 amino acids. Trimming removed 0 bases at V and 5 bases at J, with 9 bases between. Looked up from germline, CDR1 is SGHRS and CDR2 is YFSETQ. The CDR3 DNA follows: TGCGCCAGCAGCTTGGTCGGGAACAACAATGAGCAGTTCTTC. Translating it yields CASSLVGNNNEQFF.

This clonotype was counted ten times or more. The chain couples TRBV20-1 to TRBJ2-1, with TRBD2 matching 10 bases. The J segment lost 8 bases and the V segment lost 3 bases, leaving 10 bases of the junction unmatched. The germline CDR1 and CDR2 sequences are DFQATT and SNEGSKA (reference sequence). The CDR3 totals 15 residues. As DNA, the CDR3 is TGCAGTGCTAGCAGAGCTGGACTAGCGGACCATGAGCAGTTCTTC. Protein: CSASRAGLADHEQFF.

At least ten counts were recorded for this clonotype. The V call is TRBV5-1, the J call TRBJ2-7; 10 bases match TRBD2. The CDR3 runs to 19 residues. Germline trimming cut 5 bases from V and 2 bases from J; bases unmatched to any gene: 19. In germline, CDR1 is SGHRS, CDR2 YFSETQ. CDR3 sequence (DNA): TGCGCCAGCAGTTCTGGGGCCGTTTGGGCTAGCGGGAGCACCTACGAGCAGTACTTC. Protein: CASSSGAVWASGSTYEQYF.

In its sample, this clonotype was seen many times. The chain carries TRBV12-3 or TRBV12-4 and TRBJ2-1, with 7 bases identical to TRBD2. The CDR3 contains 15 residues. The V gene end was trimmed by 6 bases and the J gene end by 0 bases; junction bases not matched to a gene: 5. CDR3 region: CASSTSDSSYNEQFF. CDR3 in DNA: TGTGCCAGCAGCACTAGCGACAGCTCCTACAATGAGCAGTTCTTC.

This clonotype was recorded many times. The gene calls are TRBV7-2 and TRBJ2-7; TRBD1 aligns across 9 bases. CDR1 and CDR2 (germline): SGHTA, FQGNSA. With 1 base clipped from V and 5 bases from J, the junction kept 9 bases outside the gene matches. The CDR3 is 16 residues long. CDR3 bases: TGTGCCAGCAGCTTAGTCCCATGGGGGACAGGGAACGAGCAGTACTTC. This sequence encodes CASSLVPWGTGNEQYF.

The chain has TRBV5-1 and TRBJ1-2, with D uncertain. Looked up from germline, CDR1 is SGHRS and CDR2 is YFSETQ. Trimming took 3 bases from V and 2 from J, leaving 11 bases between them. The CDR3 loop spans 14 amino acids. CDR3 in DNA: TGCGCCAGCAGCTCGCAATCAAGGAACTATGGCTACACCTTC. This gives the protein CASSSQSRNYGYTF.

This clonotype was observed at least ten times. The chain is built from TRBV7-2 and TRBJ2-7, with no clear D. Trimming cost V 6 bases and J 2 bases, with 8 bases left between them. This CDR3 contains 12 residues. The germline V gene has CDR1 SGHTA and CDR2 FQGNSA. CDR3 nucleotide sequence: TGTGCCAGCAGTAGAACCGCCTACGAGCAGTACTTC. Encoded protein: CASSRTAYEQYF.

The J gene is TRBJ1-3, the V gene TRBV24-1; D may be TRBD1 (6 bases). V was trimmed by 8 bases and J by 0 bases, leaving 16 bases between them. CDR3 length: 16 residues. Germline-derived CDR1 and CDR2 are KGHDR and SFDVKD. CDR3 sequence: CATTDSFQASGNTIYF. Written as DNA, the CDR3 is TGTGCCACCACGGACAGCTTTCAAGCCTCTGGAAACACCATATATTTT.

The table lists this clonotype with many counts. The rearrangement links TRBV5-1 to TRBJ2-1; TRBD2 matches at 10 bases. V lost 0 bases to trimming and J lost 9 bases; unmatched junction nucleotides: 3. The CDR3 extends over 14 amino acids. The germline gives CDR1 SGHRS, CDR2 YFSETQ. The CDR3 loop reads CASSLASGSGEQFF. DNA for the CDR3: TGCGCCAGCAGCTTGGCTAGCGGGAGTGGTGAGCAGTTCTTC.

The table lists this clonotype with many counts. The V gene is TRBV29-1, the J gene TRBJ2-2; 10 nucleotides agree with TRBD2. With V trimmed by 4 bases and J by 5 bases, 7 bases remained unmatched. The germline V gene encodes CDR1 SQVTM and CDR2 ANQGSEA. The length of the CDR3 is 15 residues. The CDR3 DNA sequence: TGCAGCGTTGGGACTAGCGGAGCGGGGACCGGGGAGCTGTTTTTT. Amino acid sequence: CSVGTSGAGTGELFF.

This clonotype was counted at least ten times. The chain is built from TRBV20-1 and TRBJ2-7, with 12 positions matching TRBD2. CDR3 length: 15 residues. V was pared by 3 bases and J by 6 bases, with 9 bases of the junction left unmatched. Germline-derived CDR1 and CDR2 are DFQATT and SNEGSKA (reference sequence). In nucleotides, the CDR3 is TGCAGTGCTAGCCCACCGACTAGCGGGAGTTTCGAGCAGTACTTC. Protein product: CSASPPTSGSFEQYF.

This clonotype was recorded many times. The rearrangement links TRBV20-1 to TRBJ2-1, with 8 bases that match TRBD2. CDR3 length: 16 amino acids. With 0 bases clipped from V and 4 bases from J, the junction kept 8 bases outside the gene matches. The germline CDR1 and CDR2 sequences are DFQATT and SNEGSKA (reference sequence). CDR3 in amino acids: CSARDTSAGAYNEQFF. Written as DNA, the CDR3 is TGCAGTGCTAGAGATACCTCAGCGGGAGCATACAATGAGCAGTTCTTC.